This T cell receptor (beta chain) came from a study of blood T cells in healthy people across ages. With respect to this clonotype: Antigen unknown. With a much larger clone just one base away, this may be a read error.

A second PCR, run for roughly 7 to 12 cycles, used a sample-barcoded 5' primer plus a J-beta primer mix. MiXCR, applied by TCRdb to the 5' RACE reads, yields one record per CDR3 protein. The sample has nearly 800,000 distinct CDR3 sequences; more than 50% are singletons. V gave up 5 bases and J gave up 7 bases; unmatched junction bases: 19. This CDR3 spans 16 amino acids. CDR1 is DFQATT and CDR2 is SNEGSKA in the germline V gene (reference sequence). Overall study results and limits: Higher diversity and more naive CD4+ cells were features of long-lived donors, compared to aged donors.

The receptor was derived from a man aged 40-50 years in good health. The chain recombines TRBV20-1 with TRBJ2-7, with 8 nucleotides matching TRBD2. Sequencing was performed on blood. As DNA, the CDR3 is TGCAGTGCTTTATCACCCCTAGCGGGTTTCTACAATGAGCAGTACTTC. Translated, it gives CSALSPLAGFYNEQYF.